This T cell receptor (beta chain) was sequenced in a study of T cell responses to AZD1222 COVID-19 vaccine. Overall study: Samples with a second dose at about 4 or about 12 weeks were pooled together.

Findings and caveats of the study: Among those given AZD1222, only 6 or 7 were seropositive at baseline. There were mostly white British donors and more females than males, and clonal diversity was possibly underestimated.

The data were produced by immunoSEQ multiplex PCR, yet TCRdb's version contains in-frame clones alone and is incomplete. The repertoire holds more than 250,000 clones, with more than 80% as singletons. In the case of this clone: Its target is unknown.

Germline V gene sequence: CDR1 SGHNT, CDR2 YENEEA. Trimming cost V 6 bases and J 5 bases; bases outside gene matches: 6. The CDR3 is 13 residues long. Sequencing used peripheral blood, obtained on day 0 of AZD1222 vaccination. This TCR was sampled from an adult in good health. V and J are TRBV11-3 and TRBJ2-7, with TRBD1 identical over 8 bases. CDR3 nucleotides: TGTGCCAGCAGGAGGACAGGGAGCCACGAGCAGTACTTC. The encoded protein is CASRRTGSHEQYF.